The 13 T cell receptor beta chains given below trace back to one sample, sequenced in a study of blood T cell repertoires in COVID-19. The data were produced by immunoSEQ multiplex PCR, yet TCRdb's version contains in-frame clones alone and is incomplete. The sample consists of 250,000 to 350,000 clones, 84% of them appearing once. The sample was peripheral blood. Receptors were obtained from a person aged 70 to 79 with COVID-19, enrolled during active disease.

V gene TRBV6-1 combines with J gene TRBJ2-5, with TRBD2 matching over 13 bases. Unmatched junction bases numbered 3, after V lost 1 base and J lost 1 base. This CDR3 has 17 amino acids. Germline V CDR1 and CDR2: MNHNS, SASEGT. The CDR3 sequence is CASSEGGTSGIQETQYF. CDR3 DNA: TGTGCCAGCAGTGAAGGTGGGACTAGCGGGATCCAAGAGACCCAGTACTTC.

This clone was detected a few times. The gene calls are TRBV7-2 and TRBJ1-2, with 9 bases lining up with TRBD1. V lost 3 bases, J lost 8 bases, and 7 bases stayed unmatched. Germline CDR1 and CDR2: SGHTA and FQGNSA. The CDR3 sequence is 14 residues long. The CDR3 sequence is CASSFPGQGIGYTF. The CDR3 region has the DNA TGTGCCAGCAGCTTCCCGGGACAGGGCATAGGCTACACCTTC. The entire variable domain, with the rest obtained from reference TRBV7-2 and TRBJ1-2, is as follows: GAGVSQSPSNKVTEKGKDVELRCDPISGHTALYWYRQSLGQGLEFLIYFQGNSAPDKSGLPSDRFSAERTGGSVSTLTIQRTQQEDSAVYLCASSFPGQGIGYTFGSGTRLTVV.

The chain has TRBV6-5 and TRBJ2-7; 16 bases align to TRBD2. The junction had 8 bases not matched to a gene; V was cut back by 6 bases and J by 12 bases. CDR1 and CDR2 (germline): MNHEY, SVGAGI. The CDR3 extends over 14 amino acids. The CDR3 spells CASSQGLAGGRLYF. The DNA for the CDR3 is TGTGCCAGCAGCCAGGGACTAGCGGGGGGGCGTCTGTACTTC.

The sample holds a few counts of this clone. The V call is TRBV6-5, the J call TRBJ2-7; D perhaps matches TRBD2 (5 bases). V was clipped by 8 bases and J by 9 bases, with 20 bases between them. Germline loops: CDR1 MNHEY, CDR2 SVGAGI. The CDR3 is made up of 13 amino acids. The CDR3 loop reads CASAPLTHSGQYF. CDR3 bases: TGTGCCAGCGCCCCTTTAACGCACAGCGGGCAGTACTTC.

V gene TRBV5-4 combines with J gene TRBJ1-1; 7 positions agree with TRBD1. J was trimmed by 11 bases and V by 5 bases; bases with no gene match: 6. Germline CDR1 SGHNT, CDR2 YYREEE (reference sequence). CDR3 size: 11 residues. CDR3: CASRLDREAFF. The CDR3 DNA reads as TGTGCCAGCAGACTAGACAGGGAGGCTTTCTTT.

The CDR3 DNA reads TGTGCCAGCAGCTTAACAGGGCGGTTGGCAGATACGCAGTATTTT. This translates into CASSLTGRLADTQYF. The chain joins TRBV7-9 to TRBJ2-3, with a possible D match to TRBD1 (6 bases). V lost 2 bases to trimming and J lost 4 bases, with 13 bases between them. There are 15 residues in the CDR3. CDR1 is SEHNR and CDR2 is FQNEAQ in the germline V gene (reference sequence).

The rearrangement uses TRBV21-1 and TRBJ1-2. TRBV21-1 is listed as a pseudogene. The CDR3 spans 12 residues. CDR3 sequence (DNA): TGTGCCGTCCCGGGGGAACTCTATGGCTACACCTTC. Encoded protein: CAVPGELYGYTF.

The chain employs TRBV7-9 and TRBJ1-3; the match to TRBD1 covers 7 bases. Germline assignment: CDR1 SEHNR and CDR2 FQNEAQ (reference sequence). The CDR3 loop spans 19 amino acids. J lost 2 bases, V lost 2 bases, and 15 bases had no gene match. In nucleotides, the CDR3 is TGTGCCAGCAGCTTAAGGTCGTCAATCCCGACAGGGACTGGAAACACCATATATTTT. It is translated as CASSLRSSIPTGTGNTIYF.

The chain recombines TRBV28 with TRBJ2-2; TRBD2 matches 13 bases. Germline assignment: CDR1 MDHEN and CDR2 SYDVKM. Trimming removed 5 bases from V and 5 bases from J; junction bases left unmatched: 2. The CDR3 consists of 15 residues. CDR3 in DNA: TGTGCCAGCAGTCTACTAGCGGGAGGGACCGGGGAGCTGTTTTTT. Protein product: CASSLLAGGTGELFF.

The V call is TRBV27, the J call TRBJ2-5, with a possible D match to TRBD2 (5 bases). Germline CDR1 is MNHEY and CDR2 is SMNVEV (reference sequence). Trimming cost V 4 bases and J 9 bases, with 12 bases left between them. CDR3 size: 12 residues. CDR3 amino acids: CASSSTIGSQYF. The CDR3 nucleotides are TGTGCCAGCAGTTCGACTATTGGGTCCCAGTACTTC.

This sequence joins TRBV7-2 and TRBJ1-1; 9 nucleotides agree with TRBD1. After removal of 3 bases from V and 0 bases from J, the junction contained 2 bases not matched to a gene. The CDR3 consists of 15 residues. Per the germline V gene, CDR1 is SGHTA and CDR2 is FQGNSA. The CDR3 reads CASSLDRGLNTEAFF. CDR3 DNA sequence: TGTGCCAGCAGCTTGGACAGGGGACTGAACACTGAAGCTTTCTTT.

This clone was counted once. The V gene is TRBV2, the J gene TRBJ1-2; TRBD1 is a possible D gene (6 bases). V shed 10 bases and J shed 3 bases, with 15 bases lying between them. The CDR3 loop spans 13 amino acids. Germline CDR1 and CDR2: SNHLY and FYNNEI. CDR3 DNA: TGTGCCACCAATTCAGGGGATTACTATGGCTACACCTTC. This translates into CATNSGDYYGYTF.

V is TRBV7-3 and J is TRBJ2-1; a possible D gene is TRBD1 (5 bases). The V end lost 1 base, the J end lost 4 bases, and 8 bases lay between the germline ends. Germline CDR1 is SGHTA and CDR2 is FQGTGA. CDR3 size: 14 residues. This CDR3 reads CASSLNPGYNEQFF. The CDR3 nucleotides read TGTGCCAGCAGCTTAAATCCAGGGTACAATGAGCAGTTCTTC.